Shown below are 28 T cell receptor beta chains from a single sample sequenced in a study of CD8+ T cells in alopecia areata. cDNA prepared by RNA extraction and subsequent reverse transcription served as the template for sequencing. Profiling relied on immunoSEQ multiplex PCR, and the TCRdb table lists in-frame clones only, not all of them. The top ten clones hold roughly 1.7% of a sample with about 180,000 clones, roughly 65% of them seen once. Sequenced here: CD4+ T cells sorted from blood, sampled at week 0. The receptors derive from a human donor with alopecia areata.

The rearrangement uses TRBV29-1 and TRBJ2-3, with 8 bases that match TRBD2. The CDR3 covers 13 residues. V was pared by 6 bases and J by 5 bases, with 7 bases of the junction left unmatched. Germline CDR1 is SQVTM and CDR2 is ANQGSEA. CDR3: CSVAGTRKDTQYF. CDR3 nucleotide sequence: TGCAGCGTCGCCGGGACTAGAAAAGATACGCAGTATTTT.

The table lists this clone with a few counts. The chain employs TRBV27 and TRBJ1-2; 7 nucleotides align to TRBD1. Germline trimming cut 4 bases from V and 3 bases from J; bases unmatched to any gene: 5. Germline CDR1 and CDR2: MNHEY and SMNVEV (reference sequence). The CDR3 has 14 residues. CDR3 coding DNA: TGTGCCAGCAGTTCCCTAGGACAGGACTATGGCTACACCTTC. Amino acids: CASSSLGQDYGYTF.

The chain recombines TRBV14 with TRBJ1-1; D perhaps matches TRBD1 (5 bases). Between the trimmed V and J ends, which lost 0 bases and 10 bases, there was a span of 12 bases. CDR3 length: 13 residues. Germline CDR1 SGHDN, CDR2 FVKESK. CDR3 region: CASSQDTRGRAFF. The CDR3 region has the DNA TGTGCCAGCAGCCAAGATACGAGGGGAAGAGCTTTCTTT.

The chain has TRBV5-1 and TRBJ2-1, with unresolved D. This CDR3 has 13 residues. V lost 1 base, J lost 5 bases, and 7 bases lay in between. Germline lookup yields CDR1 SGHRS and CDR2 YFSETQ. CDR3 protein: CASSLNLDNEQFF. In nucleotides, the CDR3 is TGCGCCAGCAGCTTGAACCTCGACAATGAGCAGTTCTTC.

The chain carries TRBV19 and TRBJ1-1, with D uncertain. The CDR3 loop spans 14 amino acids. CDR1 LNHDA and CDR2 SQIVND come from the germline V gene (reference sequence). V lost 5 bases to trimming and J lost 1 base, with 11 bases between them. CDR3 region: CASSVGQANTEAFF. The CDR3 nucleotides are TGTGCCAGTAGTGTTGGGCAGGCGAACACTGAAGCTTTCTTT.

The CDR3 sequence: CASSQIVWGGEPQHF. CDR3 DNA sequence: TGCGCCAGCAGCCAAATCGTATGGGGGGGTGAACCCCAGCATTTT. The chain recombines TRBV4-3 with TRBJ1-5; tentatively, D is TRBD1 (5 bases). Germline-derived CDR1 and CDR2 are LGHNA and YSLEER. The CDR3 consists of 15 residues. V lost 2 bases to trimming and J lost 10 bases, with 18 bases between them.

The rearrangement uses TRBV18 and TRBJ1-2; the match to TRBD1 covers 8 bases. This CDR3 contains 12 residues. Germline V lookup: CDR1 KGHSH, CDR2 LQKENI. Losses at the gene ends were 5 bases for V and 8 bases for J; bases not matched to a gene: 4. CDR3 in amino acids: CASSSTGEGYTF. DNA for the CDR3: TGTGCCAGCTCATCGACAGGGGAAGGCTACACCTTC.

This clone was recorded once. The chain links TRBV7-9 to TRBJ2-1; 11 nucleotides agree with TRBD2. Germline V gene sequence: CDR1 SEHNR, CDR2 FQNEAQ (reference sequence). The CDR3 loop spans 14 amino acids. V dropped 2 bases and J dropped 9; count of bases not matched to a gene: 3. CDR3 nucleotide sequence: TGTGCCAGCAGCTTAAGGACTAGCGGGTCTGAGCAGTTCTTC. It is translated as CASSLRTSGSEQFF.

In this sample, this clone turned up a few times. The chain employs TRBV7-2 and TRBJ1-6; 7 nucleotides agree with TRBD1. V gave up 3 bases and J gave up 7 bases; unmatched junction bases: 6. In germline, CDR1 is SGHTA, CDR2 FQGNSA. This CDR3 spans 15 amino acids. CDR3 protein: CASSLTGSQNSPLHF. In DNA, the CDR3 is TGTGCCAGCAGCTTGACAGGGTCCCAGAATTCACCCCTCCACTTT.

This sequence joins TRBV11-2 and TRBJ2-5; 8 bases fit TRBD1. The CDR3 has 16 amino acids. V lost 5 bases, J lost 5 bases, and 13 bases stayed unmatched. Per germline, CDR1 SGHAT and CDR2 FQNNGV. The CDR3 DNA reads as TGTGCCAGCAGCCCGAGGACAGGGATAAGTCAGGAGACCCAGTACTTC. Translated, it gives CASSPRTGISQETQYF. Using reference TRBV11-2 and TRBJ2-5 for the parts outside the CDR3, the full variable domain is EAGVAQSPRYKIIEKRQSVAFWCNPISGHATLYWYQQILGQGPKLLIQFQNNGVVDDSQLPKDRFSAERLKGVDSTLKIQPAKLEDSAVYLCASSPRTGISQETQYFGPGTRLLVL.

The genes are TRBV2 and TRBJ2-2; D not certain. CDR3 length: 13 amino acids. Germline CDR1 and CDR2: SNHLY and FYNNEI. V was trimmed by 4 bases and J by 2 bases, leaving 5 bases between them. CDR3 nucleotide sequence: TGTGCCAGCAGTGTAGCCAACACCGGGGAGCTGTTTTTT. It encodes CASSVANTGELFF. The whole variable domain, remainder taken from reference TRBV2 and TRBJ2-2, is EPEVTQTPSHQVTQMGQEVILRCVPISNHLYFYWYRQILGQKVEFLVSFYNNEISEKSEIFDDQFSVERPDGSNFTLKIRSTKLEDSAMYFCASSVANTGELFFGEGSRLTVL.

The chain couples TRBV29-1 to TRBJ1-1; perhaps TRBD1 as D (5 bases). CDR3 length: 15 amino acids. The germline V and J ends were trimmed by 1 base and 0 bases, with 12 bases remaining between them. CDR1 is SQVTM, CDR2 ANQGSEA, per germline. CDR3 sequence: CSVEVWAGLNTEAFF. Here the CDR3 DNA reads TGCAGCGTTGAAGTGTGGGCAGGGCTGAACACTGAAGCTTTCTTT. Based on the CDR3 plus reference TRBV29-1 and TRBJ1-1, the full variable domain is SAVISQKPSRDICQRGTSLTIQCQVDSQVTMMFWYRQQPGQSLTLIATANQGSEATYESGFVIDKFPISRPNLTFSTLTVSNMSPEDSSIYLCSVEVWAGLNTEAFFGQGTRLTVV.

The rearrangement joins TRBV29-1 to TRBJ2-1; D is ambiguous. With 0 bases removed from V and 5 bases from J, the gap between germline ends came to 11 bases. Looked up from germline, CDR1 is SQVTM and CDR2 is ANQGSEA. This CDR3 spans 14 amino acids. In DNA, the CDR3 is TGCAGCGTTGAAGATCGGGCGCGGAACAATGAGCAGTTCTTC. Its protein is CSVEDRARNNEQFF.

The gene calls are TRBV19 and TRBJ2-7; TRBD1 is a possible D gene (5 bases). The CDR3 runs 12 residues. Per germline, CDR1 LNHDA and CDR2 SQIVND (reference sequence). The V end lost 4 bases, the J end lost 6 bases, and 10 bases lay between the germline ends. CDR3 bases: TGTGCCAGTAGTACCCAGGGTTTCGAGCAGTACTTC. It yields the protein CASSTQGFEQYF.

The chain links TRBV11-1 to TRBJ1-1; possible D gene TRBD1, 5 bases. V was cut by 5 bases and J by 5 bases, with 12 bases left in between. This CDR3 is 13 amino acids long. CDR1 and CDR2 (germline): SGHAT, FQDESV (reference sequence). The CDR3 DNA sequence: TGTGCCAGCAGCCATAACGGGGCGACTGAAGCTTTCTTT. Amino acids: CASSHNGATEAFF.

This chain joins TRBV29-1 and TRBJ2-1; 8 bases are a match to TRBD1. With 7 bases clipped from V and 4 bases from J, the junction kept 9 bases outside the gene matches. This CDR3 has 14 residues. Germline CDR1 reads SQVTM; CDR2 reads ANQGSEA. The CDR3 nucleotides are TGCAGCGCCAAAGACAGGGGCTCTTACAATGAGCAGTTCTTC. Protein sequence: CSAKDRGSYNEQFF.

The rearrangement links TRBV5-1 to TRBJ1-2; TRBD1 matches at 8 bases. This CDR3 has 15 residues. Germline V gene sequence: CDR1 SGHRS, CDR2 YFSETQ. Trimming at V came to 4 bases and at J to 4 bases, leaving 9 bases not matched to a gene. The CDR3 nucleotides read TGCGCCAGCAGCCGCGGGACAGGAGGACTCTATGGCTACACCTTC. This translates into CASSRGTGGLYGYTF.

The sample holds a few counts of this clone. In DNA form, the CDR3 reads TGCGCCAGCAGCCGGGTACAGGGGGAGCAGTACTTC. This translates into CASSRVQGEQYF. This chain uses TRBV4-1 with TRBJ2-7, with 7 bases fitting TRBD1. The CDR3 is made up of 12 amino acids. Germline V lookup: CDR1 MGHRA, CDR2 YSYEKL. After removal of 4 bases from V and 7 bases from J, the junction contained 4 bases not matched to a gene.

The J gene is TRBJ2-1, the V gene TRBV7-2, with 9 bases matching TRBD1. Germline V gives CDR1 SGHTA, CDR2 FQGNSA. V gave up 2 bases and J gave up 7 bases; unmatched junction bases: 6. This CDR3 is 15 amino acids long. The CDR3 DNA is TGTGCCAGCAGCTTAATGGGACAGGGACGTAATGAGCAGTTCTTC. Its translation: CASSLMGQGRNEQFF.

The chain combines TRBV28 with TRBJ2-6; D not certain. The CDR3 contains 10 residues. Deletions cut 8 bases from V and 4 bases from J, with 0 bases between. Germline CDR1 MDHEN, CDR2 SYDVKM. In DNA, the CDR3 is TGTGCCAGCGGGGCCAACGTCCTGACTTTC. As protein: CASGANVLTF.

The chain recombines TRBV29-1 with TRBJ2-2; either TRBD1 or TRBD2 may fit D (5 bases each). There are 14 residues in the CDR3. The V end lost 5 bases, the J end lost 0 bases, and 10 bases lay between the germline ends. Per germline, CDR1 SQVTM and CDR2 ANQGSEA. The chain's CDR3 is CSVRRDANTGELFF. As DNA, the CDR3 is TGCAGCGTTCGCAGGGACGCGAACACCGGGGAGCTGTTTTTT.

The chain employs TRBV27 and TRBJ1-2, with 8 bases lining up with TRBD1. With V trimmed by 6 bases and J by 8 bases, 8 bases remained unmatched. The germline V gene has CDR1 MNHEY and CDR2 SMNVEV (reference sequence). The CDR3 extends over 13 amino acids. Here the CDR3 reads CASRPRTGNGYTF. The CDR3 DNA sequence: TGTGCCAGCAGACCCCGGACAGGGAACGGCTACACCTTC.

The chain joins TRBV18 to TRBJ1-2, with D perhaps TRBD1 (5 bases). The germline V and J ends were trimmed by 2 bases and 6 bases, with 10 bases remaining between them. Germline V gene lookup returns CDR1 KGHSH and CDR2 LQKENI. The CDR3 runs to 13 residues. The CDR3 bases are TGTGCCAGCTCACCAAACGAGGGGAATGGCTACACCTTC. Amino acids: CASSPNEGNGYTF. Supplemented by reference TRBV18 and TRBJ1-2, the full variable domain reads NAGVMQNPRHLVRRRGQEARLRCSPMKGHSHVYWYRQLPEEGLKFMVYLQKENIIDESGMPKERFSAEFPKEGPSILRIQQVVRGDSAAYFCASSPNEGNGYTFGSGTRLTVV.

The J gene is TRBJ2-6, the V gene TRBV15; D gene ambiguous. V lost 8 bases to trimming and J lost 8 bases, with 10 bases between them. The germline gives CDR1 LNHNV, CDR2 YYDKDF (reference sequence). This CDR3 spans 12 amino acids. This CDR3 reads CATRRDSNVLTF. In DNA form, the CDR3 reads TGTGCCACCCGGAGAGACTCCAACGTCCTGACTTTC.

The chain joins TRBV5-6 to TRBJ2-7; D is possibly TRBD2 (6 bases). The CDR3 is made up of 15 amino acids. The V end lost 5 bases, the J end lost 0 bases, and 15 bases lay between the germline ends. Germline assignment: CDR1 SGHDT and CDR2 YYEEEE. CDR3 amino acids: CASRLNPGGSYEQYF. CDR3 nucleotides: TGTGCCAGCAGGCTAAACCCCGGGGGCTCCTACGAGCAGTACTTC.

This clone came up a few times. The J gene is TRBJ2-3, the V gene TRBV29-1; D may be TRBD1 (5 bases). Germline V gene sequence: CDR1 SQVTM, CDR2 ANQGSEA. Trimming took 5 bases from V and 3 from J, leaving 12 bases between them. There are 13 residues in the CDR3. CDR3: CSVTWQGTDTQYF. The CDR3 nucleotides are TGCAGCGTTACCTGGCAGGGTACAGATACGCAGTATTTT.

This clone was seen a handful of times. The chain combines TRBV18 with TRBJ1-6; 8 bases align to TRBD1. The CDR3 has 15 residues. Germline CDR1 reads KGHSH; CDR2 reads LQKENI. Trimming took 2 bases from V and 6 from J; bases not matched to a gene: 3. The DNA for the CDR3 is TGTGCCAGCTCACCAGCACAGGGGGGTAATTCACCCCTCCACTTT. It codes for CASSPAQGGNSPLHF. The complete variable domain, with remaining parts taken from reference TRBV18 and TRBJ1-6, reads NAGVMQNPRHLVRRRGQEARLRCSPMKGHSHVYWYRQLPEEGLKFMVYLQKENIIDESGMPKERFSAEFPKEGPSILRIQQVVRGDSAAYFCASSPAQGGNSPLHFGNGTRLTVT.

This clone was picked up a small number of times. This chain links TRBV27 with TRBJ1-5; TRBD1 agrees at 7 bases. In germline, CDR1 is MNHEY, CDR2 SMNVEV (reference sequence). With V trimmed by 5 bases and J by 2 bases, 9 bases remained unmatched. The length of the CDR3 is 16 residues. CDR3 sequence (DNA): TGTGCCAGCAGTGCAGGAGACAGGGTTGGCAATCAGCCCCAGCATTTT. Its translation: CASSAGDRVGNQPQHF.